The T cell receptor (beta chain) under discussion was sequenced for a study of blood T cell repertoires in COVID-19. At the level of the study: Sites across the United States, Italy and Spain contributed samples from acute and convalescent COVID-19. T cells, B-cell-depleted T cells, or PBMCs supplied cDNA or gDNA.

In the original processing: It was from reference gene primer amplification that nucleated cell counts were estimated. TCRdb's copy holds only in-frame clones and misses some; the assay was immunoSEQ multiplex PCR. That table is the source of V, J and clone size, and D and trimming were worked out from the DNA. Of more than 85,000 clones in the sample, roughly 76% are singletons; the top ten hold approximately 4.4%. V lost 4 bases and J lost 7; bases outside the gene matches: 8. Per the germline V gene, CDR1 is MNHEY and CDR2 is SMNVEV (reference sequence). This CDR3 spans 16 amino acids. V usage is TRBV27 and J usage is TRBJ1-6; 9 nucleotides line up with TRBD1. The material sequenced was peripheral blood. The receptor was derived from a woman aged 45-65 years with acute or convalescent COVID-19. This chain's CDR3 is CASSWSTGTGNSPLHF. The CDR3 bases are TGTGCCAGCAGTTGGTCTACCGGGACAGGGAATTCACCCCTCCACTTT.